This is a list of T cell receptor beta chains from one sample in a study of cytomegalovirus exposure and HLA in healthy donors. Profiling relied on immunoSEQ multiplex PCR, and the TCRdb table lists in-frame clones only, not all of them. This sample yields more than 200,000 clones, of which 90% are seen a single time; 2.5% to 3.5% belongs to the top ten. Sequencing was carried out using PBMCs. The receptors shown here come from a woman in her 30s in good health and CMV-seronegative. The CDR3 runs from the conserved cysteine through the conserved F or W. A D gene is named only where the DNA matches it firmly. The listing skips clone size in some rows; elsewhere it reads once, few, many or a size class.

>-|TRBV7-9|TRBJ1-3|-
TGTGCCAGCAGCTTAAGCTCTGGAAACACCATATATTTT
CASSLSSGNTIYF
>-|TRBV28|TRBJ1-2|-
TGTGCCAGCAAGCAGGGCGCGGGCAATGGCTATGGCTACACCTTC
CASKQGAGNGYGYTF
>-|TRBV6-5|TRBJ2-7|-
TGTGCCAGCAGGCGAGCGCCTACCTACGAGCAGTACTTC
CASRRAPTYEQYF
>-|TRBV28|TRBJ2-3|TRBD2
TGTGCCAGCAGTGAAATAGGGGGACTAGCGGGAGTGTATACGCAGTATTTT
CASSEIGGLAGVYTQYF
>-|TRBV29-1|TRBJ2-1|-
TGCAGCGTAGAAGCGGCCCCTGACTACAATGAGCAGTTCTTC
CSVEAAPDYNEQFF
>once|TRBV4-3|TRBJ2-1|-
TGCGCCAGCAGCCAAGATTCCGAGAGGTTATCCCATGAGCAGTTCTTC
CASSQDSERLSHEQFF
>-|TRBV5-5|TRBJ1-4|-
TGTGCCAGCAGCTTTAGTAATGAAAAACTGTTTTTT
CASSFSNEKLFF
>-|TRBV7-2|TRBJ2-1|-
TGTGCCAGCAGCGCCTCCGGGACCCTGAACGGCAATGAGCAGTTCTTC
CASSASGTLNGNEQFF
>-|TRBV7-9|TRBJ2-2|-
TGTGCCAGCAGCTCGCTTAGAGGAGTGAACACCGGGGAGCTGTTTTTT
CASSSLRGVNTGELFF
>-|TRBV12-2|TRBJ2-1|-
TGTGCAAGTCGCCCCGGGCGGAAGGGCCTCATCGACAATGAGCAGTTCTTC
CASRPGRKGLIDNEQFF
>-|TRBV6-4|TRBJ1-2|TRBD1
TGTGCCAGCAGTCCCGGACAGGGGGTGGTCTATGGCTACACCTTC
CASSPGQGVVYGYTF
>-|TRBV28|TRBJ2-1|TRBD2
TGTGCCAGCACGGAGGGCGGGAGAAGTAACAATGAGCAGTTCTTC
CASTEGGRSNNEQFF
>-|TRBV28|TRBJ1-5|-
TGTGCCAGCAGTTTGGGTAATACAGGATTTAGTCAGCCCCAGCATTTT
CASSLGNTGFSQPQHF
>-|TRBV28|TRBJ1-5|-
TGTGCCAGCAGTCCGGCCGGGAATAGCAATCAGCCCCAGCATTTT
CASSPAGNSNQPQHF
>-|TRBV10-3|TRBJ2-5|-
TGTGCCATCAGTGAGCACGGGTCGGGGGTAGAGACCCAGTACTTC
CAISEHGSGVETQYF
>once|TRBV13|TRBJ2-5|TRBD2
TGTGCCAGCAGCTCTATTATAGCCCAGCGGGAGGGCCTCGAGACCCAGTACTTC
CASSSIIAQREGLETQYF
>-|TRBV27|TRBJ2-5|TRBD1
TGTGCCAGCAGTGGGCGGGACAGGGAGGAATCAGAGACCCAGTACTTC
CASSGRDREESETQYF
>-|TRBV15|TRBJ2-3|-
TGTGCCACCCGTGAGGTAGCGGACACAGATACGCAGTATTTT
CATREVADTDTQYF
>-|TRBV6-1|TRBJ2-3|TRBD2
TGTGCCAGCAGTGGGGGACTAGCGCAGAGCACAGATACGCAGTATTTT
CASSGGLAQSTDTQYF